The entry below describes one T cell receptor (beta chain). This record belongs to a study of blood T cell repertoires in COVID-19. Study-wide context: The origin of the acute and convalescent COVID-19 samples was the United States, Italy and Spain. T cells, B-cell-depleted T cells, or PBMCs provided the cDNA or gDNA that served as material.

Germline CDR1 reads ENHRY; CDR2 reads SYGVKD. The ends were cut back, 6 bases at V and 4 bases at J, with 17 bases in the middle. The CDR3 is 15 amino acids. Authors' analysis steps: The authors estimated nucleated cell counts from reference gene primer amplification. TCRdb keeps only in-frame clones here, not all; method: immunoSEQ multiplex PCR. Clone size and the V and J calls come from that table; the DNA yielded D and trimming. In the table there are 71,000 or so clones, roughly 82% of which are singletons. The rearrangement links TRBV10-3 to TRBJ2-3; D may be TRBD2 (7 bases). Sequencing input: peripheral blood. The clonotype originates from a man aged 50 to 60 with acute or convalescent COVID-19. In nucleotides, the CDR3 is TGTGCCATCAGAGGGGGAGGGGTACAGGCAGATACGCAGTATTTT. Protein sequence: CAIRGGGVQADTQYF.